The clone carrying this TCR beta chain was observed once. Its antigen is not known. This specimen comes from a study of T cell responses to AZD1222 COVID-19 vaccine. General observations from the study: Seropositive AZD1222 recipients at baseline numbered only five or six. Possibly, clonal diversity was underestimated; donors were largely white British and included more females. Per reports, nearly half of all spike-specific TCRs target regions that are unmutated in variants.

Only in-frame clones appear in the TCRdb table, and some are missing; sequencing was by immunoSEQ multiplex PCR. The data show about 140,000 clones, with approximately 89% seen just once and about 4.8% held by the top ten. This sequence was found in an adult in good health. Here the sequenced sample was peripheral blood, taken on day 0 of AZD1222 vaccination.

The CDR3 region is CASSIHRVRTEAFF. As DNA, the CDR3 is TGTGCCAGTAGTATCCACAGGGTTCGAACTGAAGCTTTCTTT. The chain carries TRBV19 and TRBJ1-1; the D gene is possibly TRBD1 (6 bases). The germline V gene encodes CDR1 LNHDA and CDR2 SQIVND (reference sequence). This CDR3 has 14 residues. Trimming stripped 3 bases from V and 5 bases from J, with 13 bases between.